This TCR beta chain was retrieved from a study of T cell changes during pregnancy in multiple sclerosis. TCRdb's table, derived via immunoSEQ multiplex PCR, lists solely in-frame clones and lacks some. The sample lists over 45,000 clones; approximately 90% were seen once. Trimming took off 0 bases at V and 3 bases at J, with 8 bases between the two ends. This CDR3 spans 14 amino acids. From germline, CDR1 is MNHEY and CDR2 SMNVEV (reference sequence). The genes are TRBV27 and TRBJ1-2, with no clear D. The clonotype originates from a female donor in good health, enrolled as a control in a pregnancy study. Source: peripheral blood, taken in the third trimester of pregnancy. The CDR3 region has the DNA TGTGCCAGCAGTTTATCAGGAGAATACTATGGCTACACCTTC. Protein: CASSLSGEYYGYTF.